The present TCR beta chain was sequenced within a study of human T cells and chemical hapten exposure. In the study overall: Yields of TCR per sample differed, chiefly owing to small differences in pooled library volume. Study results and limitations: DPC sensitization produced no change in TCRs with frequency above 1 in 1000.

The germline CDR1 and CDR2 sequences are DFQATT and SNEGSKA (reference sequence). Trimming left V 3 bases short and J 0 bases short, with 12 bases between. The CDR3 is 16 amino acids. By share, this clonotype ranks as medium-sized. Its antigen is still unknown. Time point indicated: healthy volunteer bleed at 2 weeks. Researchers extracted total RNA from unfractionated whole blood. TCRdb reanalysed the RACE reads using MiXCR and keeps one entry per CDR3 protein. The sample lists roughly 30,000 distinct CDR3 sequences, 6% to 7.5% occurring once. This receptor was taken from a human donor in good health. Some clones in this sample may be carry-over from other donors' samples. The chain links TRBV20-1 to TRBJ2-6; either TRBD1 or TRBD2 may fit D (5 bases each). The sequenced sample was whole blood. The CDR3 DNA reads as TGCAGTGCTAGGAGGGGCCCGAGCTCTGGGGCCAACGTCCTGACTTTC. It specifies CSARRGPSSGANVLTF.